The T cell receptor (beta chain) under discussion was sequenced for a study of prognosis after radiotherapy for stage I lung cancer. The CDR3 has 16 residues. Germline CDR1 is SGHNT and CDR2 is YYREEE (reference sequence). V trimming: 4 bases; J trimming: 7 bases; junction bases outside the gene matches: 13. Two-round multiplex PCR on genomic DNA was the method by which TCR beta CDR3 was amplified. With primers specific to each TRBV and TRBJ gene, the first-round PCR was performed. Using its own MiXCR run on the multiplex PCR reads, TCRdb lists one record per CDR3 protein. The sample holds about 15,000 distinct CDR3 sequences, around 40% seen once. This clonotype was recorded many times.

Sequencing was performed on PBMCs, taken before or after stereotactic body radiation therapy (not recorded which). The chain employs TRBV5-4 and TRBJ1-4; TRBD1 agrees at 7 bases. This TCR derives from a donor at least 50 years old with non-small cell lung cancer. The CDR3 nucleotides are TGTGCCAGCAGCCCCGAACCGGGACAGAGTGCTGAAAAACTGTTTTTT. This gives the protein CASSPEPGQSAEKLFF.